The subject of this entry is one T cell receptor (beta chain). Its target is unknown. MiXCR was run by TCRdb on the reads, yielding one entry per CDR3 protein. The sample holds approximately 89,000 distinct CDR3 sequences, less than 30% seen once. This record belongs to a study of T cell repertoires in cytomegalovirus infection. Whole-study context: It was recently identified HLA-C-restricted and well-studied HLA-B-restricted CMV epitopes that the study used. Both CMV infection and a matching HLA type were indicated by public TCR beta signatures.

Whole-study results and caveats: Cumulative frequency of public TCR beta families picked out carriers of CMV plus the relevant HLA.

The receptor was derived from a human donor in good health (CMV status not recorded). Some clones in this sample may be carry-over from other donors' samples. The sample here was CD8+ T cells from cultured PBMCs, taken from culture after CMV antigen stimulation.

As DNA, the CDR3 is TGCGCCAGCAGCTTGGAAGTAGCGGGGGGATCCAATGAGCAGTTCTTC. Translating it yields CASSLEVAGGSNEQFF. The chain recombines TRBV5-1 with TRBJ2-1; 10 bases fit TRBD2. This CDR3 region has 16 residues. CDR1 and CDR2 from the germline V gene are SGHRS and YFSETQ. Trimming removed 0 bases from V and 6 bases from J; junction bases left unmatched: 6.